This T cell receptor beta chain was documented in a study of multiple sclerosis patients with progressive multifocal leukoencephalopathy. Notes on the study in general: Before and during natalizumab, the clones expanded at PML already existed.

For this clone: Its cognate antigen is unknown.

Time point: around 12 months of natalizumab therapy. Controls were natalizumab-treated multiple sclerosis patients who did not develop PML, sampled longitudinally. V gave up 4 bases and J gave up 2 bases, with 12 bases separating them. This CDR3 spans 15 amino acids. Looked up from germline, CDR1 is MNHEY and CDR2 is SVGAGI. The repertoire was sequenced with immunoSEQ multiplex PCR; TCRdb's copy has only in-frame clones and lacks some. The table shows more than 20,000 clones, with 91% occurring only once. The receptor was isolated from a man aged 30 to 45 with multiple sclerosis. The chain uses TRBV6-5 and TRBJ2-4, with D perhaps matching TRBD1 (5 bases). The material sequenced was PBMCs, taken from a patient treated with natalizumab. The CDR3 is CASSSGRSSKNIQYF. DNA for the CDR3: TGTGCCAGCAGTTCAGGGCGGTCTTCCAAAAACATTCAGTACTTC.